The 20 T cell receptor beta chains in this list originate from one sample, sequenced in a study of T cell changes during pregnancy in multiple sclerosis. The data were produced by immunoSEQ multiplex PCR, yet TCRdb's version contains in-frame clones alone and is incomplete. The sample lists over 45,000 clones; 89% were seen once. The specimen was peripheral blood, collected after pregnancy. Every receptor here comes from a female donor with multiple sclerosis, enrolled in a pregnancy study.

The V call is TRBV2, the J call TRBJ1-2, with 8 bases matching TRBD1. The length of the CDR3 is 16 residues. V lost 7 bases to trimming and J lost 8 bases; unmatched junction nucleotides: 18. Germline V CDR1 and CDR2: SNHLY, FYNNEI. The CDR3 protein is CASTLGQGIRTNGYTF. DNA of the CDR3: TGTGCCAGCACCCTCGGACAGGGAATCCGTACTAACGGCTACACCTTC.

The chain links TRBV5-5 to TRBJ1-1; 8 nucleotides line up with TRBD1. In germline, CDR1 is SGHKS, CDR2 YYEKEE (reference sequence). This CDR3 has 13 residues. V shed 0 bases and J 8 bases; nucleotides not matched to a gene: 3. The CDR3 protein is CASSLVGQGEAFF. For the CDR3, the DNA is TGTGCCAGCAGCTTGGTAGGACAGGGAGAAGCTTTCTTT.

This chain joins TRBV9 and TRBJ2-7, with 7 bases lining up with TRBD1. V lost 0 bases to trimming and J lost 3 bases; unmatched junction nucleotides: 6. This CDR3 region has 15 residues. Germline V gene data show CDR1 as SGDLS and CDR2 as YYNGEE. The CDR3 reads CASSVGDSLSYEQYF. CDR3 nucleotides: TGTGCCAGCAGCGTAGGGGACAGTCTTAGCTACGAGCAGTACTTC.

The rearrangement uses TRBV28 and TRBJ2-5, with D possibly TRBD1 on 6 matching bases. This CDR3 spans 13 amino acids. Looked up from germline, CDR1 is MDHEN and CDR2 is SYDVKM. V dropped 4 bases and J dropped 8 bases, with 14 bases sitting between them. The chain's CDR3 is CASSSVGGVTQYF. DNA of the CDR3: TGTGCCAGCAGTTCAGTAGGGGGAGTTACCCAGTACTTC.

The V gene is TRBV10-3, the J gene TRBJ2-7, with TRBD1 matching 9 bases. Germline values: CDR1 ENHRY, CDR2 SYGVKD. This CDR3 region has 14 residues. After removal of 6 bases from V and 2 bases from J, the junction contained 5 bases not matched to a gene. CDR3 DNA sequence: TGTGCCATCAGAGAGGGGACAGGGACCTACGAGCAGTACTTC. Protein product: CAIREGTGTYEQYF.

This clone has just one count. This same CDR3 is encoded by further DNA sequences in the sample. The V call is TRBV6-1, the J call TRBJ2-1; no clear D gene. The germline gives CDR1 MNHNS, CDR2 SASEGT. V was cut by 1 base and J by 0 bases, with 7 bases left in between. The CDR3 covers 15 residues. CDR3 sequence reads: CASSEVAGSYNEQFF. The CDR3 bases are TGTGCCAGCAGTGAAGTCGCAGGCTCCTACAATGAGCAGTTCTTC.

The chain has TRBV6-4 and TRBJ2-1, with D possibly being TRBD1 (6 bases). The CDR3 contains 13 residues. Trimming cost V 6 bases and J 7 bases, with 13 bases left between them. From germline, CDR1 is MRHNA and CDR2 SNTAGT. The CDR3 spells CASSAGAENEQFF. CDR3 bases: TGTGCCAGCAGCGCAGGGGCGGAGAATGAGCAGTTCTTC.

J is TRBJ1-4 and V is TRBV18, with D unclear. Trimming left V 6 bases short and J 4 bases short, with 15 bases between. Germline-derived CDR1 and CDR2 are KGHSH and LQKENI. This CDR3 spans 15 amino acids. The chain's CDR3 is CASSTGSTFNEKLFF. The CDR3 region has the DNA TGTGCCAGCTCGACCGGGAGTACTTTTAATGAAAAACTGTTTTTT.

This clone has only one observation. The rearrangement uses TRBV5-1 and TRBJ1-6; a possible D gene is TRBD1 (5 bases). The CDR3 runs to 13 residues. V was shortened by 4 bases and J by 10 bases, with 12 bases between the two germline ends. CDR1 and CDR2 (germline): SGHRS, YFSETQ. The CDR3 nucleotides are TGCGCCAGCAGCGTGGTCAGGGAATCACCCCTCCACTTT. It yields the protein CASSVVRESPLHF.

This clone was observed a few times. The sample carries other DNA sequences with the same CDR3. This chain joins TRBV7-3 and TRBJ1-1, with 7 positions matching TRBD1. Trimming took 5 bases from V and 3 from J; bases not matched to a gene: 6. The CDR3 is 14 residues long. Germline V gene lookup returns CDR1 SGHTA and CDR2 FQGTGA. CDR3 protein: CASSLTGSDTEAFF. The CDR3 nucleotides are TGTGCCAGCAGCCTGACAGGGTCGGACACTGAAGCTTTCTTT.

CDR3 amino acids: CASQLGASGYTF. CDR3 nucleotide sequence: TGTGCCAGCCAGCTAGGGGCGTCTGGCTACACCTTC. The J gene is TRBJ1-2, the V gene TRBV2; perhaps TRBD1 as D (5 bases). This CDR3 is built from 12 residues. Germline V gene sequence: CDR1 SNHLY, CDR2 FYNNEI. V lost 8 bases and J 7 bases, leaving 14 bases between the germline ends.

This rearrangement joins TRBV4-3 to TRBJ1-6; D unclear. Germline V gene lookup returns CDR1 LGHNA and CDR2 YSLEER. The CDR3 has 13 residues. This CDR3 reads CAPLTRGNSPLHF. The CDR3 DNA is TGCGCGCCACTGACACGTGGGAATTCACCCCTCCACTTT.

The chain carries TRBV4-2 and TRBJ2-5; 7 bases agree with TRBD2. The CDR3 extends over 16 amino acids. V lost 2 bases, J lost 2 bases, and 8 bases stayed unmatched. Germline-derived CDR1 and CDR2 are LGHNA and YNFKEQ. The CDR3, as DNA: TGTGCCAGCAGCCAAAGTTCCGGGGAGGGACAAGAGACCCAGTACTTC. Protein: CASSQSSGEGQETQYF.

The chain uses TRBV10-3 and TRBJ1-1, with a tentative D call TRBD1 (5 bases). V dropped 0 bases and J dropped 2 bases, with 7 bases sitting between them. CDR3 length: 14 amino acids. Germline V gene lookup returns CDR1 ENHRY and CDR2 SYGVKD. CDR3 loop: CAISESQGNTEAFF. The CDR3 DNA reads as TGTGCCATCAGTGAGTCTCAGGGCAACACTGAAGCTTTCTTT.

The CDR3 spells CASSSIQGTEAFF. CDR3 DNA sequence: TGTGCCAGTAGTTCGATTCAAGGGACAGAAGCTTTCTTT. The chain couples TRBV19 to TRBJ1-1, with D maybe TRBD1 (6 bases). The CDR3 runs 13 residues. Germline CDR1 reads LNHDA; CDR2 reads SQIVND (reference sequence). The ends were cut back, 5 bases at V and 8 bases at J, with 15 bases in the middle.

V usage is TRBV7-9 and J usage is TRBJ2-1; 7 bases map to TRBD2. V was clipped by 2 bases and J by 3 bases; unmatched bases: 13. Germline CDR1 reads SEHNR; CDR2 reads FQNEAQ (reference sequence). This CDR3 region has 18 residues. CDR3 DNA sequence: TGTGCCAGCAGCTTATACGGTTGGGGGGGTGACCTCTACAATGAGCAGTTCTTC. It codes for CASSLYGWGGDLYNEQFF.

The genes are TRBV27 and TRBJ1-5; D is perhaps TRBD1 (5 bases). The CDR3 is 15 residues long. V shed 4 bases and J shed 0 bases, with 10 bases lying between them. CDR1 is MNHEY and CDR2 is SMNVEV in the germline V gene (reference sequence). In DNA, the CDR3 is TGTGCCAGCAGTTCCGACAGTTATAGCAATCAGCCCCAGCATTTT. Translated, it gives CASSSDSYSNQPQHF.

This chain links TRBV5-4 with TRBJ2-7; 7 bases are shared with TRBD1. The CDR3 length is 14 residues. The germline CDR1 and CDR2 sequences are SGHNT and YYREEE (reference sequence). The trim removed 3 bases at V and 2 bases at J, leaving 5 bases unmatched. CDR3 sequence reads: CASSYATGTYEQYF. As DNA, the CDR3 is TGTGCCAGCAGCTACGCGACAGGGACCTACGAGCAGTACTTC. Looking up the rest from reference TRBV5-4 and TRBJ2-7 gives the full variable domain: ETGVTQSPTHLIKTRGQQVTLRCSSQSGHNTVSWYQQALGQGPQFIFQYYREEENGRGNFPPRFSGLQFPNYSSELNVNALELDDSALYLCASSYATGTYEQYFGPGTRLTVT.

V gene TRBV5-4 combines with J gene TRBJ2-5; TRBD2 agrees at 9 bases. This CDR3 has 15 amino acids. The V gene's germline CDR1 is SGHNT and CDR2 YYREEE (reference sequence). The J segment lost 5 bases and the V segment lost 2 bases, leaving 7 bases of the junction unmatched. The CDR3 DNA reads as TGTGCCAGCAGCTTAGGCGGGGGGGCCGGGGAGACCCAGTACTTC. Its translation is CASSLGGGAGETQYF.

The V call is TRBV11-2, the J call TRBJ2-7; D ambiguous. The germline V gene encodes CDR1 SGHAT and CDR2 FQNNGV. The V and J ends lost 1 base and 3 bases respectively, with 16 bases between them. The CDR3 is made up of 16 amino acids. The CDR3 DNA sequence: TGTGCCAGCAGCTTAGGACGACCCTTAACGGGCTACGAGCAGTACTTC. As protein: CASSLGRPLTGYEQYF.